This T cell receptor beta chain was obtained from a study of OX40 agonist ivuxolimab in advanced cancers. This clone was seen a few times. Sampling times: baseline, cycle 4 day 1, cycle 7 day 1. V gave up 3 bases and J gave up 11 bases; unmatched junction bases: 6. The CDR3 contains 13 residues. Germline lookup yields CDR1 SGDLS and CDR2 YYNGEE. Here immunoSEQ multiplex PCR was the method, and the copy in TCRdb shows in-frame clones only, minus some. Of 45,000 to 65,000 clones detected, roughly 80% appear once; the ten largest clones hold approximately 13%. Sequencing used CD4+ or CD8+ T cells sorted from blood, obtained in a trial of the OX40 agonist ivuxolimab. The TCR was taken from an adult with an advanced solid tumor such as melanoma, head and neck, liver or kidney cancer. The chain employs TRBV9 and TRBJ1-1; 11 bases fit TRBD1. As DNA, the CDR3 is TGTGCCAGCAGCGGGGATGGACAGGGGGCGGCTTTCTTT. It yields the protein CASSGDGQGAAFF.